Below, 32 T cell receptor beta chains from the same sample are listed, as sequenced in a study of blood T cell repertoires in COVID-19. Generated by immunoSEQ multiplex PCR, the TCRdb table keeps only in-frame clones and is missing some. The repertoire holds just under 80,000 clones, roughly 78% seen once, with around 5.2% in the top ten. Sequencing was carried out using peripheral blood. The receptors derive from a woman between 65 and 79 years old with acute or convalescent COVID-19.

J is TRBJ1-3 and V is TRBV24-1; D possibly corresponds to TRBD1 (5 bases). The CDR3 spans 16 residues. Deletions cut 4 bases from V and 2 bases from J, with 14 bases between. Germline CDR1 reads KGHDR; CDR2 reads SFDVKD. The CDR3 nucleotides are TGTGCCACCAGTGACGAGACAGAGCTCGCTGGAAACACCATATATTTT. This encodes CATSDETELAGNTIYF.

The rearrangement links TRBV6-5 to TRBJ1-2; D is possibly TRBD1 (6 bases). CDR3 length: 13 residues. Looked up from germline, CDR1 is MNHEY and CDR2 is SVGAGI. Trimming removed 9 bases at V and 1 base at J, with 12 bases between. The CDR3, as DNA: TGTGCCAGTTGGGGGGGGCATAACTATGGCTACACCTTC. Translating it yields CASWGGHNYGYTF.

This chain connects TRBV18 to TRBJ1-1; D uncertain. The CDR3 has 15 residues. Trimming removed 5 bases from V and 1 base from J, with 14 bases in between. Germline V gives CDR1 KGHSH, CDR2 LQKENI. DNA for the CDR3: TGTGCCAGCTCATCGACCCAGGTCACGAACACTGAAGCTTTCTTT. Translation: CASSSTQVTNTEAFF.

This clone appeared a few times. The chain recombines TRBV7-2 with TRBJ2-7; 10 positions match TRBD2. This CDR3 contains 17 residues. Germline CDR1 SGHTA, CDR2 FQGNSA. Germline trimming cut 1 base from V and 2 bases from J; bases unmatched to any gene: 8. CDR3 residues: CASSLGPAGGNTYEQYF. The CDR3, as DNA: TGTGCCAGCAGCTTAGGCCCAGCGGGGGGGAACACCTACGAGCAGTACTTC.

The CDR3 nucleotides are TGCGCCAGCAGCCCCCAGGTAGGGGAGGGCTATGGCTACACCTTC. As protein: CASSPQVGEGYGYTF. The genes are TRBV4-3 and TRBJ1-2; possible D gene TRBD1, 5 bases. In germline, CDR1 is LGHNA, CDR2 YSLEER. Trimming cost V 4 bases and J 4 bases, with 16 bases left between them. The CDR3 is 15 residues long.

V gene TRBV18 combines with J gene TRBJ1-5, with 12 bases lining up with TRBD1. J lost 6 bases, V lost 3 bases, and 3 bases had no gene match. Germline values: CDR1 KGHSH, CDR2 LQKENI. The CDR3 is 15 residues long. The CDR3 DNA sequence: TGTGCCAGCTCACCGGGACAGGGGGCTGCTCAGCCCCAGCATTTT. The encoded protein is CASSPGQGAAQPQHF.

The genes are TRBV4-1 and TRBJ2-7, with TRBD1 matching over 9 bases. Germline CDR1 is MGHRA and CDR2 is YSYEKL. V shed 4 bases and J 1 base; nucleotides not matched to a gene: 5. The CDR3 extends over 15 amino acids. DNA of the CDR3: TGCGCCAGCAGCCCCTCCGACAGGGGGTCCTACGAGCAGTACTTC. Encoded protein: CASSPSDRGSYEQYF.

This clone has just a few counts. This chain links TRBV7-9 with TRBJ1-1; D gene ambiguous. V was trimmed by 1 base and J by 6 bases, leaving 6 bases between them. Per germline, CDR1 SEHNR and CDR2 FQNEAQ (reference sequence). This CDR3 has 12 residues. Written as DNA, the CDR3 is TGTGCCAGCAGCTTAGTTTCGGCTGAAGCTTTCTTT. Its protein product is CASSLVSAEAFF.

The chain is built from TRBV4-3 and TRBJ1-2; the match to TRBD1 covers 10 bases. In germline, CDR1 is LGHNA, CDR2 YSLEER. The V segment lost 2 bases and the J segment 8 bases; nucleotides outside the gene matches: 8. This CDR3 contains 15 residues. CDR3 DNA sequence: TGCGCCAGCAGCCAAATTCCGGGACAGGGGATAGGCTACACCTTC. Translated: CASSQIPGQGIGYTF.

The rearrangement joins TRBV24-1 to TRBJ1-1; TRBD1 might be the D (6 bases). The germline V gene has CDR1 KGHDR and CDR2 SFDVKD. Trimming stripped 4 bases from V and 3 bases from J, with 14 bases between. There are 15 residues in the CDR3. CDR3: CATSDPKGGDTEAFF. The CDR3 DNA follows: TGTGCCACCAGTGACCCTAAGGGGGGGGACACTGAAGCTTTCTTT.

This sequence joins TRBV12-3 or TRBV12-4 and TRBJ1-1; D is undetermined. CDR3 length: 12 residues. V lost 7 bases, J lost 5 bases, and 11 bases lay in between. The CDR3 reads CASIEGSTEAFF. Here the CDR3 DNA reads TGTGCCAGCATCGAGGGTTCGACTGAAGCTTTCTTT.

This sequence joins TRBV13 and TRBJ2-3, with a possible D match to TRBD2 (6 bases). Germline values: CDR1 PRHDT, CDR2 FYEKMQ (reference sequence). The V end was cut by 5 bases, the J end by 3 bases, with 12 bases between. The CDR3 loop spans 14 amino acids. CDR3 sequence: CASSPIGGTDTQYF. The CDR3 region has the DNA TGTGCCAGCAGCCCTATCGGGGGAACAGATACGCAGTATTTT.

The chain is built from TRBV12-5 and TRBJ2-5; D ambiguous. Germline V CDR1 and CDR2: LGHNT, FRNRAP. Trimming left V 0 bases short and J 2 bases short, with 7 bases between. The CDR3 extends over 14 amino acids. The CDR3 sequence: CASGLVPGQETQYF. CDR3 nucleotide sequence: TGTGCTAGTGGTTTGGTACCGGGTCAAGAGACCCAGTACTTC.

The CDR3 reads CASSYRGMNTEAFF. The CDR3 DNA follows: TGTGCCAGCAGCTACAGGGGTATGAACACTGAAGCTTTCTTT. The gene calls are TRBV11-3 and TRBJ1-1; TRBD1 agrees at 7 bases. Germline V gene data show CDR1 as SGHNT and CDR2 as YENEEA. The CDR3 spans 14 residues. After removal of 4 bases from V and 0 bases from J, the junction contained 2 bases not matched to a gene.

This rearrangement joins TRBV3-1 (or the pseudogene TRBV3-2) to TRBJ2-7; 8 positions agree with TRBD1. The CDR3 extends over 15 amino acids. After removal of 4 bases from V and 6 bases from J, the junction contained 11 bases not matched to a gene. Germline V gene data show CDR1 as LGHDT and CDR2 as YNNKEL (reference sequence). This CDR3 reads CASSPRPGQGSEQYF. The CDR3 coding sequence is TGTGCCAGCAGCCCCCGACCCGGACAGGGCTCCGAGCAGTACTTC.

The J gene is TRBJ2-7, the V gene TRBV10-3; D might be TRBD2 (5 bases). Trimming removed 3 bases at V and 7 bases at J, with 7 bases between. CDR1 is ENHRY and CDR2 is SYGVKD in the germline V gene. This CDR3 spans 11 amino acids. The CDR3 nucleotides read TGTGCCATCAGTGAAGGGAGAGAGCAGTACTTC. This translates into CAISEGREQYF.

The V gene is TRBV4-3, the J gene TRBJ1-1; TRBD1 aligns across 8 bases. The ends lost 3 bases at V and 4 bases at J; junction bases unmatched: 7. This CDR3 contains 15 residues. CDR1 and CDR2 from the germline V gene are LGHNA and YSLEER. CDR3 amino acids: CASSHSTGGGTEAFF. DNA of the CDR3: TGCGCCAGCAGCCACTCCACAGGGGGAGGCACTGAAGCTTTCTTT.

The rearrangement joins TRBV7-6 to TRBJ2-5, with a tentative D call TRBD1 (6 bases). Germline V gene sequence: CDR1 SGHVS, CDR2 FNYEAQ. Trimming left V 5 bases short and J 2 bases short, with 15 bases between. This CDR3 region has 15 residues. CDR3 nucleotides: TGTGCCAGCAGCCCTCTCCGGGACACACAAGAGACCCAGTACTTC. This codes for CASSPLRDTQETQYF.

The rearrangement uses TRBV6-5 and TRBJ1-1; D may be TRBD1 (6 bases). V was trimmed by 2 bases and J by 1 base, leaving 11 bases between them. Per the germline V gene, CDR1 is MNHEY and CDR2 is SVGAGI. There are 15 residues in the CDR3. Here the CDR3 reads CASSYDRWKNTEAFF. DNA of the CDR3: TGTGCCAGCAGTTACGACAGGTGGAAGAACACTGAAGCTTTCTTT.

This clone was found a few times. The chain joins TRBV5-1 to TRBJ2-1; a possible D gene is TRBD2 (6 bases). V lost 5 bases and J 7 bases, leaving 16 bases between the germline ends. This CDR3 is built from 14 residues. Germline-derived CDR1 and CDR2 are SGHRS and YFSETQ. In DNA form, the CDR3 reads TGCGCCAGCAGACTGGGGACGGGGGATAATGAGCAGTTCTTC. Translated: CASRLGTGDNEQFF.

About this clone itself: Other DNA variants within this sample encode the same CDR3. Here the CDR3 DNA reads TGTGCCAGCAGCTTACAGGGCTACGAGCAGTACTTC. Translated: CASSLQGYEQYF. This chain connects TRBV7-2 to TRBJ2-7; weak D call: TRBD1 (5 bases). Germline values: CDR1 SGHTA, CDR2 FQGNSA. The CDR3 loop spans 12 amino acids. Trimming shortened V by 2 bases and J by 3 bases, and 5 bases separated the two germline ends.

The table lists this clone with a count of one. The chain recombines TRBV19 with TRBJ1-2; 7 bases map to TRBD1. The junction had 2 bases not matched to a gene; V was cut back by 3 bases and J by 4 bases. The CDR3 spans 13 residues. Germline V gives CDR1 LNHDA, CDR2 SQIVND (reference sequence). CDR3 sequence reads: CASSMPGGYGYTF. As DNA, the CDR3 is TGTGCCAGTAGTATGCCAGGGGGCTATGGCTACACCTTC. Full variable domain (rest looked up from reference TRBV19 and TRBJ1-2): DGGITQSPKYLFRKEGQNVTLSCEQNLNHDAMYWYRQDPGQGLRLIYYSQIVNDFQKGDIAEGYSVSREKKESFPLTVTSAQKNPTAFYLCASSMPGGYGYTFGSGTRLTVV.

The CDR3 reads CASSPSHRGVFNEQFF. The CDR3 nucleotides read TGTGCCAGCAGCCCAAGCCACCGGGGGGTTTTCAATGAGCAGTTCTTC. The chain carries TRBV9 and TRBJ2-1, with TRBD2 matching over 7 bases. Germline CDR1 is SGDLS and CDR2 is YYNGEE. Trimming took 4 bases from V and 6 from J; bases not matched to a gene: 13. The CDR3 is 16 amino acids.

The V call is TRBV18, the J call TRBJ2-7; D not resolved. Germline assignment: CDR1 KGHSH and CDR2 LQKENI. V gave up 0 bases and J gave up 0 bases, with 6 bases separating them. CDR3 length equals 14 residues. The CDR3 sequence: CASSPPVSSYEQYF. DNA for the CDR3: TGTGCCAGCTCACCACCGGTCAGCTCCTACGAGCAGTACTTC.

V gene TRBV18 combines with J gene TRBJ1-2, with 7 bases that match TRBD1. V trimming: 3 bases; J trimming: 3 bases; junction bases outside the gene matches: 1. The CDR3 extends over 13 amino acids. Germline-derived CDR1 and CDR2 are KGHSH and LQKENI. CDR3 in DNA: TGTGCCAGCTCACCCGGGACAGACTATGGCTACACCTTC. It translates to CASSPGTDYGYTF.

This clone has just one count. This chain connects TRBV27 to TRBJ2-5; 10 bases are shared with TRBD2. The CDR3 sequence is 19 residues long. V dropped 5 bases and J dropped 3; count of bases not matched to a gene: 18. Germline V gene sequence: CDR1 MNHEY, CDR2 SMNVEV (reference sequence). CDR3 amino acids: CASSPTPGGGLAGEETQYF. CDR3 in DNA: TGTGCCAGCAGTCCAACCCCGGGTGGAGGCCTAGCGGGGGAAGAGACCCAGTACTTC.

The chain carries TRBV6-5 and TRBJ1-5, with a possible D match to TRBD1 (6 bases). The CDR3 is 13 amino acids. Germline V gene lookup returns CDR1 MNHEY and CDR2 SVGAGI. V lost 8 bases and J lost 5, with 13 bases in between. The CDR3 here is CASGTGSDQPQHF. CDR3 nucleotide sequence: TGTGCCAGCGGCACAGGGTCCGATCAGCCCCAGCATTTT.

J is TRBJ1-2 and V is TRBV2, with a tentative D call TRBD1 (5 bases). The CDR3 is 15 residues long. Trimming left V 5 bases short and J 5 bases short, with 18 bases between. The germline V gene has CDR1 SNHLY and CDR2 FYNNEI. The CDR3: CASSLQMKGPYGYTF. CDR3 bases: TGTGCCAGCAGTCTCCAAATGAAGGGGCCTTATGGCTACACCTTC.

V and J are TRBV7-3 and TRBJ2-3; TRBD2 matches 9 bases. This CDR3 contains 13 residues. V shed 5 bases, J shed 11 bases, and the junction held 8 bases outside the gene matches. The germline CDR1 and CDR2 sequences are SGHTA and FQGTGA. The CDR3 loop reads CASSHPSGALQYF. CDR3 coding DNA: TGTGCCAGCAGCCATCCTAGCGGGGCCTTGCAGTATTTT.

This clone was seen a single time. The rearrangement links TRBV7-3 to TRBJ1-2; TRBD1 might be the D (5 bases). V lost 3 bases, J lost 5 bases, and 7 bases lay in between. This CDR3 spans 12 amino acids. CDR1 is SGHTA, CDR2 FQGTGA, per germline. The CDR3 is CASSFGAYGYTF. The DNA for the CDR3 is TGTGCCAGCAGCTTTGGGGCTTATGGCTACACCTTC. The whole variable domain, remainder taken from reference TRBV7-3 and TRBJ1-2, is GAGVSQTPSNKVTEKGKYVELRCDPISGHTALYWYRQSLGQGPEFLIYFQGTGAADDSGLPNDRFFAVRPEGSVSTLKIQRTERGDSAVYLCASSFGAYGYTFGSGTRLTVV.

The chain is built from TRBV6-5 and TRBJ1-6, with 9 bases identical to TRBD1. This CDR3 contains 16 residues. V shed 0 bases and J 9 bases; nucleotides not matched to a gene: 6. Germline assignment: CDR1 MNHEY and CDR2 SVGAGI. The CDR3 region has the DNA TGTGCCAGCAGTTACTCGAGGGACAGGGTGACTTCACCCCTCCACTTT. Translated: CASSYSRDRVTSPLHF.

The genes are TRBV6-5 and TRBJ1-1; possibly TRBD1 for D (6 bases). Trimming pared 5 bases from V and 1 base from J, leaving 8 bases between. The CDR3 length is 13 residues. Germline assignment: CDR1 MNHEY and CDR2 SVGAGI. In nucleotides, the CDR3 is TGTGCCAGCAGTCAGACAGGGAACACTGAAGCTTTCTTT. Residues: CASSQTGNTEAFF.